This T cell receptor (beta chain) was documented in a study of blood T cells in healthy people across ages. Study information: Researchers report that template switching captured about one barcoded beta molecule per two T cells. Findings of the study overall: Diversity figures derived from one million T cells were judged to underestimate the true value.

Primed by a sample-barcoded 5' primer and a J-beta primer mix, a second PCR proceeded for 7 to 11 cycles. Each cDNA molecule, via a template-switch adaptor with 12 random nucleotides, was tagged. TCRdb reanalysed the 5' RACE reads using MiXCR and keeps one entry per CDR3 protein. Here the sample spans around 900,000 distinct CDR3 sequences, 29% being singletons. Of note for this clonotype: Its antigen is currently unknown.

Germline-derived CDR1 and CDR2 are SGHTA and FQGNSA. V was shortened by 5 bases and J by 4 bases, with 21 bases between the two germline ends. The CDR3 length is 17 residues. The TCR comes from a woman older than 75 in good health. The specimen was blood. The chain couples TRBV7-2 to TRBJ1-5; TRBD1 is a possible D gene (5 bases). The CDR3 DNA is TGTGCCAGCAGCCCCATACATCCTTGGGGACTTAATCAGCCCCAGCATTTT. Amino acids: CASSPIHPWGLNQPQHF.